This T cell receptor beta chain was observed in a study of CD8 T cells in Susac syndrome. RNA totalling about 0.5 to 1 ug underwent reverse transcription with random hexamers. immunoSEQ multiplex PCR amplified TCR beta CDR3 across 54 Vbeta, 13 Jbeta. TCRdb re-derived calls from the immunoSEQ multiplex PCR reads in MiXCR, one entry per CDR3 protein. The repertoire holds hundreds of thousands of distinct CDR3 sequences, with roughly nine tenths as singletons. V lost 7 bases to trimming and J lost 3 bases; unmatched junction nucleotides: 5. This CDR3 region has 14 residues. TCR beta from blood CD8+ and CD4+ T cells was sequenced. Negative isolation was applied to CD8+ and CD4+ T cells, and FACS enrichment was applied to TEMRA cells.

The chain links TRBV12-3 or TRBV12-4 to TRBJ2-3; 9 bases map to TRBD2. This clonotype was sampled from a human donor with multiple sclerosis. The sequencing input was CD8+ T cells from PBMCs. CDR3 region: CASTLAGRTDTQYF. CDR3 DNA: TGTGCCAGCACCCTAGCGGGAAGAACAGATACGCAGTATTTT.